This note documents a single T cell receptor beta chain sequence. Its antigen remains unidentified. Given the absence of the conserved phenylalanine or tryptophan at the CDR3 end, a read error is likely. TCR beta cDNA libraries had unique molecular identifiers. cDNA molecules numbering approximately 500,000 came from roughly 1.1 to 9.2 million T cells. TCRdb used MiXCR to reprocess the PCR reads, holding one entry per CDR3 protein. The sample consists of some 370,000 distinct CDR3 sequences, around 37% of them appearing once. Germline CDR1 reads SEHNR; CDR2 reads FQNEAQ (reference sequence). The CDR3 extends over 16 amino acids. The data are from a study of post-analysis software for immune sequencing data. Overall study findings and caveats: F measure grouped same-batch samples tightly together. Compared with controls, patients showed significantly lower normalized Chao1 diversity. Controls had lower frequencies than patients of 4 or 5 TRBV segments, which included TRBV5-6, TRBV5-1 and TRBV20-1.

The origin of this receptor is a girl between 5 and 17 years old with multiple sclerosis. V usage is TRBV7-9 and J usage is TRBJ2-4, with TRBD1 matching over 9 bases. TRBJ2-7 explains the end of the DNA better; the J call may be wrong. The source material was blood. The CDR3 loop reads CASSLLAGTGSYEQYC. In nucleotides, the CDR3 is TGTGCCAGCAGCTTACTTGCCGGGACAGGGTCCTACGAGCAGTACTGC.